What follows describes a single T cell receptor (beta chain). Antigen specificity is unknown. How the authors handled the data: To classify distant metastasis in papillary thyroid cancer, a model was built from CDR3 differences across clinicopathological groups. MiXCR re-clonotyped the PCR reads for TCRdb. The V and J calls were not made by the authors but by TCRdb's processing. Of 20,000 to 25,000 clones in the sample, around 19% were seen once. This specimen comes from a study of metastatic and nonmetastatic thyroid tumors. Study as a whole: Patients with malignant and benign thyroid disease provided blood and tumor or nodule tissue, whose repertoires were compared. Findings of the study overall: The study reportedly found significantly higher TCR beta diversity in malignant thyroid tumors than benign nodules, in blood and tumor.

Treatment of any kind had been given to no patient before thyroid surgery. There are 16 residues in the CDR3. With V trimmed by 3 bases and J by 7 bases, 10 bases remained unmatched. CDR1 is SGHRS and CDR2 is YFSETQ in the germline V gene. This receptor was identified in a male donor with papillary thyroid cancer or a benign thyroid nodule (not recorded which). Some clones in this sample may be carry-over from other donors' samples. The chain is built from TRBV5-1 and TRBJ2-1; 10 bases fit TRBD1. The sample consisted of blood. The CDR3 sequence: CASSSGTGASRNEQFF. The CDR3, as DNA: TGCGCCAGCAGCTCCGGGACAGGGGCCTCGAGGAATGAGCAGTTCTTC.